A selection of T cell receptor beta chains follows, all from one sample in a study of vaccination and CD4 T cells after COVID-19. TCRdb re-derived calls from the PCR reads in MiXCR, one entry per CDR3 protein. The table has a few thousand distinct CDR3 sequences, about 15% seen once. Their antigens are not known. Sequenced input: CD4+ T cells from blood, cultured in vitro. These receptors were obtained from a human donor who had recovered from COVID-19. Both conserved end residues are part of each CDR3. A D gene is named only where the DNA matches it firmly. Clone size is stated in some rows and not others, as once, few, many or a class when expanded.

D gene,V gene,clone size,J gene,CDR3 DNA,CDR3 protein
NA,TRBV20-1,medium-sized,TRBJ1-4,TGCAGTGCTAGAGGGGGCCCCGGAAAACTGTTTTTT,CSARGGPGKLFF
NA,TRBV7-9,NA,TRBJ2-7,TGTGCCAGCAGCTTAGTCGGCTACGAGCAGTACTTC,CASSLVGYEQYF
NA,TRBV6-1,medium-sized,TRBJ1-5,TGTGCCAGCAGTGGCCAGCAAAATCAGCCCCAGCATTTT,CASSGQQNQPQHF
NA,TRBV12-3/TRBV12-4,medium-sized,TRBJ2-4,TGTGCCAGCAGCTTATATCCCCCCCCGGCCCCCATTCAGTACTTC,CASSLYPPPAPIQYF
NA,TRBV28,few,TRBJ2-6,TGTGCCAGCAGCTCCCCCAGGGTAGGGGCCAACGTCCTGACTTTC,CASSSPRVGANVLTF
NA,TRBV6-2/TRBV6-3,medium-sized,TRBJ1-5,TGTGCCAGCAGTTACTCGATAAGTCGTCAGCCCCAGCATTTT,CASSYSISRQPQHF
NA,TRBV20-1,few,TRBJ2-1,TGCAGTGCTAGTCTCCCCAACCCATTGGGTGAGCAGTTCTTC,CSASLPNPLGEQFF
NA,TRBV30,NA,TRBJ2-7,TGTGCCTGGGGGGACCCGTTAGAGCAGTACTTC,CAWGDPLEQYF
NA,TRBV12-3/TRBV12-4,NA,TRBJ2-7,TGTGCCAGCAGTTTAGGACGGCACGAGCAGTACTTC,CASSLGRHEQYF
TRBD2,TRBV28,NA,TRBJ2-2,TGTGCCAGCAGTTTATGGCGCCTAGCGGGGGGGCCCGGGGAGCTGTTTTTT,CASSLWRLAGGPGELFF
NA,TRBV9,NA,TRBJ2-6,TGTGCCAGCAGCCTAGGCGAGAGCTCTGGGGCCAACGTCCTGACTTTC,CASSLGESSGANVLTF
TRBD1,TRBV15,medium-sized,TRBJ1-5,TGTGCCACCAGACCCGACAGGGGGCGAAACAATCAGCCCCAGCATTTT,CATRPDRGRNNQPQHF
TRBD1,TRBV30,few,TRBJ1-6,TGTGCCTGGAGTGTCGACAGGGTTAATTCACCCCTCCACTTT,CAWSVDRVNSPLHF
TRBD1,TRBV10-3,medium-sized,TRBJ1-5,TGTGCCATCAGTACCGGGACAGGGGTGGATGAGCCCCAGCATTTT,CAISTGTGVDEPQHF
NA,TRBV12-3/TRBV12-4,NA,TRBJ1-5,TGTGCCAGCAGATTAGGGCTTAGCAATCAGCCCCAGCATTTT,CASRLGLSNQPQHF
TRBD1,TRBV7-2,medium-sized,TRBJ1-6,TGTGCCAGCAGCTTGCAGACAGGGACTTCACCCCTCCACTTT,CASSLQTGTSPLHF
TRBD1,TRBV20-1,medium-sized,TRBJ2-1,TGCAGTGCTAGAAAGGGGGCTTTGGTTAGTGAGCAGTTCTTC,CSARKGALVSEQFF
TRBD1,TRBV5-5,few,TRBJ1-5,TGTGCCAGCAGCCAGACAGGGGACAATCAGCCCCAGCATTTT,CASSQTGDNQPQHF
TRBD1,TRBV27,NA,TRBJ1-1,TGTGCCAGCAGTTCCGGGGGGGAATGGACAGGGCACAATGCTTTCTTT,CASSSGGEWTGHNAFF
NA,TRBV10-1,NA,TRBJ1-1,TGCGCCAGCAGTGCGACAGGCTCCCCTAACACTGAAGCTTTCTTT,CASSATGSPNTEAFF
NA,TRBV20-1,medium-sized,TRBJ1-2,TGCAGTGCTAGAGGGGGGCCCTCCTCTATGGCTAGCACCTTC,CSARGGPSSMASTF
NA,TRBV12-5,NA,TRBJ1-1,TGTGCTAGTGGTTTGGTGGGATACACTGAAGCTTTCTTT,CASGLVGYTEAFF
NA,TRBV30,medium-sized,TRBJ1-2,TGTGCCTGGACCCTAATCGAGGAGAGTAACTATGGCTACACCTTC,CAWTLIEESNYGYTF
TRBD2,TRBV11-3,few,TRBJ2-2,TGTGCCAGCAGCTTCTCCCCCGGACTAGCGGGGAGTACCGGGGAGCTGTTTTTT,CASSFSPGLAGSTGELFF
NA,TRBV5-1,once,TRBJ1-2,TGCGCCAGCAGCTTGGGATCTTGGGGACTCGTTAACTATGGCTACACCTTC,CASSLGSWGLVNYGYTF
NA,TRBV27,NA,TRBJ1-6,TGTGCCAGCAGTTCAACCGGGACGGAATATAATTCACCCCTCCACTTT,CASSSTGTEYNSPLHF
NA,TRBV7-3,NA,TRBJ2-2,TGTGCCAGCAGCGGAGGGGTTGACGGGGAGCTGTTTTTT,CASSGGVDGELFF
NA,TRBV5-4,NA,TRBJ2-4,TGTGCCAGCAGTCCCAGTCCGGGTGACAAAAACATTCAGTACTTC,CASSPSPGDKNIQYF
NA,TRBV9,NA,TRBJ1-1,TGTGCCAGCAGCGTAGATTGGGGTGAAGCTTTCTTT,CASSVDWGEAFF
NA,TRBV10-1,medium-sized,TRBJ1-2,TGCGCCAGCAGTGAGTCCAACCGGTCCTGGGGCTACACCTTC,CASSESNRSWGYTF
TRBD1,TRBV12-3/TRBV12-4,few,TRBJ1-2,TGTGCCAGCAGGGGGACAGGGGGGACTGGCTACACCTTC,CASRGTGGTGYTF
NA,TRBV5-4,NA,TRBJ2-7,TGTGCCAGCAGCCAGAGGTGGGGGGATCAATACGAGCAGTACTTC,CASSQRWGDQYEQYF
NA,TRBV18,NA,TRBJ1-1,TGTGCCAGCTCACCAAGGGACACGATGAACACTGAAGCTTTCTTT,CASSPRDTMNTEAFF